This paragraph covers one TCR beta chain sequence. As yet, its antigen is unknown. This specimen belongs to a study of CD8+ T cells in alopecia areata. Study information: The protocol delivered tofacitinib for 6 to 18 months, then withdrew it for 6 months.

Extracted from the samples, RNA was reverse transcribed into cDNA to serve as the sequencing template. Profiling relied on immunoSEQ multiplex PCR, and the TCRdb table lists in-frame clones only, not all of them. This sample yields 150,000 to 200,000 clones, of which approximately 57% are seen a single time; 1% belongs to the top ten. Study results and limitations: Tofacitinib significantly brought down scalp clonality and expanded CD8+ clones among top 100. Persistence in scalp and blood during tofacitinib was observed for many expanded lesional clones.

The treatment denotes: oral pan-JAK inhibitor, 5-10 mg twice daily. The study team obtained lesional scalp punch biopsies and peripheral blood from alopecia areata patients. The germline gives CDR1 SGHTA, CDR2 FQGNSA. CDR3 size: 15 residues. The V and J ends lost 4 bases and 5 bases, in that order; junction bases with no gene match: 3. V and J are TRBV7-2 and TRBJ2-3, with TRBD2 identical over 13 bases. This material consisted of CD4+ T cells sorted from blood, taken at week 24, from a patient treated with tofacitinib. The TCR sequence derives from a human donor with alopecia areata. The DNA for the CDR3 is TGTGCCAGCAGCTCGGGACTAGCGGGGCTAGATACGCAGTATTTT. Its protein product is CASSSGLAGLDTQYF.